This TCR beta chain was documented in a study of vaccination effects on CD4 cells after COVID-19. Data came from immunoSEQ multiplex PCR; TCRdb stores just in-frame clones and leaves some out. Of approximately 15,000 clones detected, over 65% appear once; the ten largest clones hold about 20%. About this clone itself: Its antigen is currently unknown.

Trimming stripped 3 bases from V and 0 bases from J, with 11 bases between. This CDR3 is 16 amino acids long. Germline CDR1 reads KGHSH; CDR2 reads LQKENI. In the ViraFEST assay, antigen-specific CD4+ clonotypes were identified by expansion after peptide-pool stimulation. A 10-day culture period preceded the isolation of CD4+ T cells. This individual tested PCR-positive for SARS-CoV-2 infection between March and December 2020. Every participant took two doses of the BNT162b2 or mRNA-1273 vaccine. The chain employs TRBV18 and TRBJ1-4; D is unresolved. The source was CD4+ T cells from PBMCs cultured with SARS-CoV-2 spike peptides, collected after COVID-19 vaccination. The sequence was collected from a human donor who had a prior SARS-CoV-2 infection. The CDR3 region is CASSPSIVATNEKLFF. Written as DNA, the CDR3 is TGTGCCAGCTCACCCAGCATAGTTGCAACTAATGAAAAACTGTTTTTT.